The clone carrying this T cell receptor beta chain was detected once. The sample belongs to a study of blood T cell repertoires in COVID-19. The table came from immunoSEQ multiplex PCR; TCRdb's copy has only in-frame clones and leaves some out. The top ten hold around 4.4% of the sample, which has 470,000 or so clones, 75% to 90% seen once. With 3 bases clipped from V and 1 base from J, the junction kept 1 base outside the gene matches. Per the germline V gene, CDR1 is SGHTA and CDR2 is FQGNSA. The CDR3 covers 14 residues. Sequencing was performed on peripheral blood. This chain joins TRBV7-2 and TRBJ1-1; 8 nucleotides match TRBD1. This clonotype was sampled from a woman in her 30s with acute or convalescent COVID-19. CDR3 region: CASSFGTGNTEAFF. In DNA form, the CDR3 reads TGTGCCAGCAGCTTCGGGACAGGGAACACTGAAGCTTTCTTT.